Below, 15 T cell receptor beta chains from the same sample are listed, as sequenced in a study of CD8+CD57+ T cells in acquired aplastic anemia. Researchers used genomic DNA as the template to profile TCR beta VDJ and CDR3. MiXCR, applied by TCRdb to the reads, yields one record per CDR3 protein. Of a few hundred thousand distinct CDR3 sequences listed, around 63% are singletons. Sample: sorted CD4+, CD8+, or CD8+CD57+ T cells (not recorded which) from PBMCs. These receptors originate from a human donor in good health.

The CDR3 nucleotides are TGTGCCAGCAGCCCCCATGGGCGGCCGGTGGAGACCCAGTACTTC. As protein: CASSPHGRPVETQYF. The chain employs TRBV9 and TRBJ2-5; D unresolved. Germline CDR1 SGDLS, CDR2 YYNGEE. The V gene lost 4 bases and the J gene lost 5 bases, with 18 bases spanning the gap. CDR3 size: 15 residues.

There are a few counts of this clonotype. This rearrangement joins TRBV7-8 to TRBJ2-5; possibly TRBD1 or TRBD2 for D (5 bases each). Germline CDR1 reads SGHVS; CDR2 reads FQNEAQ. The CDR3 is 11 amino acids. Trimming took 8 bases from V and 4 from J, leaving 8 bases between them. CDR3 in amino acids: CASPGTETQYF. For the CDR3, the DNA is TGTGCCAGCCCCGGGACAGAGACCCAGTACTTC.

Many counts were recorded for this clonotype. CDR3 amino acids: CASSYSTQGFGYTF. The CDR3 nucleotides are TGTGCCAGCAGTTACTCGACCCAGGGTTTTGGCTACACCTTC. The rearrangement uses TRBV6-5 and TRBJ1-2; possibly TRBD1 for D (5 bases). Looked up from germline, CDR1 is MNHEY and CDR2 is SVGAGI. Trimming removed 0 bases at V and 7 bases at J, with 12 bases between. This CDR3 region has 14 residues.

The chain recombines TRBV2 with TRBJ2-7, with D possibly matching TRBD1 (6 bases). The CDR3 is 15 residues long. Germline assignment: CDR1 SNHLY and CDR2 FYNNEI. The germline V and J ends were trimmed by 8 bases and 0 bases, with 17 bases remaining between them. CDR3 protein: CASAPDRTLSYEQYF. In nucleotides, the CDR3 is TGTGCCAGCGCCCCGGACAGAACCCTCTCCTACGAGCAGTACTTC.

This clonotype came up a few times. At one boundary the junction diverges from the germline segment, which might be a read error. V usage is TRBV7-3 and J usage is TRBJ2-7, with 9 bases aligning to TRBD2. The CDR3 covers 14 residues. The germline V gene encodes CDR1 SGHTA and CDR2 FQGTGA. The CDR3 reads CASSPGTSFNEQYF. The CDR3 nucleotides read TGTGCTAGCAGCCCCGGGACTAGCTTCAACGAGCAGTACTTC.

The chain carries TRBV20-1 and TRBJ2-7; the D is unclear. The CDR3 is 14 amino acids. Trimming stripped 0 bases from V and 3 bases from J, with 12 bases between. Germline V lookup: CDR1 DFQATT, CDR2 SNEGSKA (reference sequence). CDR3: CSARDLVSDYEQYF. The CDR3 DNA reads as TGCAGTGCTAGAGATCTGGTGTCCGACTACGAGCAGTACTTC.

The V gene is TRBV2, the J gene TRBJ2-7; the match to TRBD2 covers 7 bases. From germline, CDR1 is SNHLY and CDR2 FYNNEI. This CDR3 spans 14 amino acids. V was pared by 9 bases and J by 0 bases, with 8 bases of the junction left unmatched. The CDR3 protein is CASSIGGSSYEQYF. The CDR3 DNA sequence: TGTGCCAGTAGTATCGGCGGGAGCTCCTACGAGCAGTACTTC. Full variable domain (remainder filled in from reference TRBV2 and TRBJ2-7): EPEVTQTPSHQVTQMGQEVILRCVPISNHLYFYWYRQILGQKVEFLVSFYNNEISEKSEIFDDQFSVERPDGSNFTLKIRSTKLEDSAMYFCASSIGGSSYEQYFGPGTRLTVT.

This clonotype was seen a single time. Germline and junction disagree at one end, which may indicate a read error. J is TRBJ2-7 and V is TRBV5-1; D ambiguous. Germline CDR1 is SGHRS and CDR2 is YFSETQ. The CDR3 consists of 11 residues. This CDR3 is CASSLGSELYF. The CDR3 DNA reads as TGCGCCAGCAGCTTGGGCAGCGAGCTGTACTTC.

The chain links TRBV29-1 to TRBJ2-2; 12 bases fit TRBD1. Germline CDR1 is SQVTM and CDR2 is ANQGSEA. The CDR3 consists of 14 residues. V gave up 6 bases and J gave up 7 bases; unmatched junction bases: 6. This chain's CDR3 is CSVVGTGGHGELFF. CDR3 nucleotide sequence: TGCAGCGTGGTCGGGACAGGGGGCCACGGGGAGCTGTTTTTT.

This clonotype was picked up many times. The CDR3 is CSVPAGQGNTEAFF. CDR3 nucleotides: TGCAGCGTTCCTGCGGGACAGGGGAACACTGAAGCTTTCTTT. This sequence joins TRBV29-1 and TRBJ1-1; 9 nucleotides align to TRBD1. CDR1 and CDR2 (germline): SQVTM, ANQGSEA. The ends lost 5 bases at V and 1 base at J; junction bases unmatched: 5. The CDR3 is 14 amino acids.

V usage is TRBV7-8 and J usage is TRBJ2-7; D remains unclear. V lost 2 bases, J lost 6 bases, and 14 bases lay in between. Per germline, CDR1 SGHVS and CDR2 FQNEAQ. The CDR3 is 14 amino acids. The CDR3 reads CASSLKLHDTEQYF. The CDR3 region has the DNA TGTGCCAGCAGCTTAAAACTACACGATACCGAGCAGTACTTC. The entire variable domain, with the rest obtained from reference TRBV7-8 and TRBJ2-7, is as follows: GAGVSQSPRYKVAKRGQDVALRCDPISGHVSLFWYQQALGQGPEFLTYFQNEAQLDKSGLPSDRFFAERPEGSVSTLKIQRTQQEDSAVYLCASSLKLHDTEQYFGPGTRLTVT.

This clonotype was counted at least ten times. This sequence joins TRBV6-1 and TRBJ2-7, with 7 nucleotides matching TRBD2. The germline gives CDR1 MNHNS, CDR2 SASEGT. J lost 5 bases, V lost 6 bases, and 13 bases had no gene match. This CDR3 spans 15 amino acids. The CDR3: CASRGRTRVGDEQYF. In DNA form, the CDR3 reads TGTGCCAGCAGGGGACGGACTAGGGTCGGGGACGAGCAGTACTTC.

This sequence joins TRBV9 and TRBJ2-1; TRBD2 aligns across 9 bases. V shed 0 bases and J 9 bases; nucleotides not matched to a gene: 7. The germline V gene encodes CDR1 SGDLS and CDR2 YYNGEE. This CDR3 spans 15 amino acids. CDR3 in DNA: TGTGCCAGCAGCGTAGGGCTAGCGGGGATTAGTGAGCAGTTCTTC. This encodes CASSVGLAGISEQFF.

The table lists this clonotype with a few counts. The chain uses TRBV7-3 and TRBJ2-7, with D maybe TRBD1 (7 bases). The CDR3 contains 13 residues. Germline V gives CDR1 SGHTA, CDR2 FQGTGA. V was trimmed by 2 bases and J by 6 bases, leaving 11 bases between them. The CDR3 here is CASSLGGGGEQYF. The CDR3 region has the DNA TGTGCCAGCAGCTTAGGAGGGGGCGGCGAGCAGTACTTC.

The chain is built from TRBV7-8 and TRBJ1-1; 7 bases align to TRBD1. Unmatched junction bases numbered 8, after V lost 5 bases and J lost 5 bases. The germline V gene encodes CDR1 SGHVS and CDR2 FQNEAQ. The CDR3 covers 14 residues. CDR3 nucleotides: TGTGCCAGCAGCCCAGACAGGGCGTTGACTGAAGCTTTCTTT. It is translated as CASSPDRALTEAFF.